The present T cell receptor (beta chain) was sequenced within a study of blood T cell repertoires in COVID-19. About the study: Acute and convalescent COVID-19 samples came from the United States, Italy and Spain. Sample material is recorded as cDNA or gDNA derived from T cells, B-cell-depleted T cells, or PBMCs.

Per the study methods: Reference gene primer amplification in the assay estimated nucleated cell counts. Profiled with immunoSEQ multiplex PCR; TCRdb holds only in-frame clones, not every one. V and J calls and clone size follow that table, whereas D and trimming were derived from the DNA. The top ten hold approximately 2.5% of the sample, which has 200,000 or so clones, about four fifths seen once. The germline V gene encodes CDR1 LNHDA and CDR2 SQIVND (reference sequence). The CDR3 sequence is 16 residues long. Trimming took 5 bases from V and 2 from J; bases not matched to a gene: 6. This chain joins TRBV19 and TRBJ1-2; 12 bases agree with TRBD1. Source material: peripheral blood. The sequence derives from a woman aged 55-75 years with acute or convalescent COVID-19. CDR3 protein: CASSGDRGHSNYGYTF. The CDR3 nucleotides are TGTGCCAGTAGTGGGGACAGGGGGCACTCCAACTATGGCTACACCTTC.